A single sample gave rise to the 11 T cell receptor beta chains below, sequenced in a study of control samples from healthy donors and cancer patients. Generated by immunoSEQ multiplex PCR, the TCRdb table keeps only in-frame clones and is missing some. The profile covers some 140,000 clones, with 90% to 95% appearing a single time and about 14% taken by the ten largest. The sequenced sample consisted of PBMCs. The receptors here all came from a man in his fifties or sixties with colorectal cancer.

V is TRBV30 and J is TRBJ2-4, with D perhaps matching TRBD1 (6 bases). V lost 5 bases and J 8 bases, leaving 13 bases between the germline ends. The CDR3 extends over 12 amino acids. Germline CDR1 reads GTSNPN; CDR2 reads SVGIG (reference sequence). CDR3 sequence reads: CAWGRDTDIQYF. The CDR3 DNA follows: TGTGCCTGGGGCCGGGACACGGACATTCAGTACTTC.

The J gene is TRBJ2-1, the V gene TRBV24-1, with 9 positions matching TRBD2. V was clipped by 2 bases and J by 4 bases; unmatched bases: 5. Germline-derived CDR1 and CDR2 are KGHDR and SFDVKD. This CDR3 is built from 16 residues. CDR3 bases: TGTGCCACCAGTGATTCCGGGACTAGCTTTTACAATGAGCAGTTCTTC. It yields the protein CATSDSGTSFYNEQFF.

The chain joins TRBV6-5 to TRBJ1-1, with a weak D call TRBD1 (5 bases). The V end lost 0 bases, the J end lost 3 bases, and 8 bases lay between the germline ends. Germline CDR1 reads MNHEY; CDR2 reads SVGAGI. The CDR3 consists of 14 residues. This CDR3 reads CASSYSQGDTEAFF. DNA of the CDR3: TGTGCCAGCAGTTACTCGCAGGGAGACACTGAAGCTTTCTTT.

The V gene is TRBV5-1, the J gene TRBJ2-3; 10 bases agree with TRBD2. The CDR3 length is 16 residues. Trimming removed 4 bases from V and 0 bases from J; junction bases left unmatched: 5. Germline V lookup: CDR1 SGHRS, CDR2 YFSETQ. In DNA form, the CDR3 reads TGCGCCAGCAGCGCTATACTAGCGGGGAGCACAGATACGCAGTATTTT. It translates to CASSAILAGSTDTQYF.

The chain joins TRBV6-5 to TRBJ2-7; no definite D call. V was clipped by 2 bases and J by 6 bases, with 11 bases between them. Germline V gene sequence: CDR1 MNHEY, CDR2 SVGAGI. The CDR3 totals 13 residues. CDR3 coding DNA: TGTGCCAGCAGTTACACGGCTTATGGCGAGCAGTACTTC. Translation: CASSYTAYGEQYF.

The chain is built from TRBV3-1 (or the pseudogene TRBV3-2) and TRBJ1-2; no reliable D call. CDR1 and CDR2 from the germline V gene are LGHDT and YNNKEL (reference sequence). The CDR3 totals 15 residues. Trimming stripped 5 bases from V and 2 bases from J, with 15 bases between. The CDR3 region has the DNA TGTGCCAGCAGCGAACGGTACGCTGGAAACTATGGCTACACCTTC. Translation gives CASSERYAGNYGYTF.

In its sample, this clone was seen once. The chain joins TRBV6-5 to TRBJ2-5, with 10 bases fitting TRBD2. V gave up 6 bases and J gave up 5 bases; unmatched junction bases: 6. This CDR3 has 14 amino acids. Germline-derived CDR1 and CDR2 are MNHEY and SVGAGI. The CDR3 DNA reads as TGTGCCAGCAGATCAGCGGGGGGGCTGGAGACCCAGTACTTC. Protein: CASRSAGGLETQYF.

This rearrangement joins TRBV6-5 to TRBJ1-2; 7 bases are a match to TRBD1. Germline-derived CDR1 and CDR2 are MNHEY and SVGAGI. CDR3 length equals 14 residues. After removal of 6 bases from V and 2 bases from J, the junction contained 6 bases not matched to a gene. The CDR3 region is CASRSEGANYGYTF. CDR3 nucleotides: TGTGCCAGCAGGTCGGAGGGGGCAAACTATGGCTACACCTTC.

This chain connects TRBV18 to TRBJ1-4; D unresolved. The CDR3 totals 15 residues. The germline gives CDR1 KGHSH, CDR2 LQKENI. Trimming left V 6 bases short and J 5 bases short, with 16 bases between. CDR3 protein: CASSERHIENEKLFF. In DNA form, the CDR3 reads TGTGCCAGCTCGGAGAGACACATTGAAAATGAAAAACTGTTTTTT.

The gene calls are TRBV10-3 and TRBJ1-2, with 9 positions matching TRBD1. Germline V gives CDR1 ENHRY, CDR2 SYGVKD. The CDR3 has 15 amino acids. The junction had 8 bases not matched to a gene; V was cut back by 2 bases and J by 7 bases. CDR3 loop: CAISELGQGKGGYTF. In DNA form, the CDR3 reads TGTGCCATCAGTGAGCTCGGACAGGGGAAGGGTGGCTACACCTTC.

This clone was observed a handful of times. The chain couples TRBV20-1 to TRBJ1-1, with D unclear. The CDR3 runs to 11 residues. Germline-derived CDR1 and CDR2 are DFQATT and SNEGSKA (reference sequence). CDR3 amino acids: CVATGPTEAFF. Here the CDR3 DNA reads TGCGTTGCCACCGGGCCCACTGAAGCTTTCTTT.